This TCR beta chain was captured in a study of blood T cell repertoires in COVID-19 (dated by TCRdb to the early 2020s). With respect to the entire study: The collaborator samples originated in the United States, Italy and Spain and spanned the acute and convalescent phases of COVID-19. The material from the prospective study consisted of cDNA or gDNA derived from T cells, B-cell-depleted T cells, or PBMCs. Deeply sampled blood TCRbeta repertoires from subjects exposed to, actively infected with, or recovered from COVID-19 were included in the dataset. The repertoires were released in a freely available public database intended as a resource for research on the immune response to SARS-CoV-2. Samples came from the ongoing ImmuneRACE study (first 160 participants) plus 1,254 subjects from 6 global collaborators. Sample metadata almost always included a de-identified subject ID, COVID-19 status, age in years and sex. HLA class I and class II types, where available, came from metadata supplied by the sample provider rather than from assay-based typing.

What the research found in general, with its limitations: The quantity of clinical and demographic metadata differed by source and by participant and was supplied without curation.

As concerns this clone: No cognate antigen has been identified for it. It has no much larger one-base neighbor in the sample; base qualities were not kept.

Trimming removed 3 bases from V and 7 bases from J; the gene matches leave 7 bases unexplained. According to the germline V gene (reference sequence), CDR1 reads PRHDT and CDR2 reads FYEKMQ. From cysteine to phenylalanine, the CDR3 is 14 amino acids long. Solely the CDR3 DNA is kept, with 42 bases framed from the first base. In Seattle, one collaborating source enrolled patients while the infection was active and tracked those patients longitudinally over the course of disease. Collaborating institutions collected whole blood in K2EDTA tubes following their own protocols. For TCRbeta analysis, collaborators shipped samples as frozen whole blood, isolated PBMCs, or DNA extracted from either of those sample types. The immunoSEQ Assay, a bias-controlled multiplex PCR, was used to amplify TCRbeta CDR3 regions from genomic DNA. On the study's bioinformatics: The number of nucleated cells in each sample was estimated from the amplification of reference gene primers within the assay. Sequence reads were collapsed and filtered to measure the absolute abundance of every unique TCRbeta CDR3 rearrangement. For each sample, productive Simpson clonality was calculated as the square root of Simpson's diversity index across productive rearrangements. Drawn from immuneACCESS, this table holds only the in-frame rearrangements with V and J called that TCRdb kept. Clones are partly lost; checked studies trace under half to an unresolved V gene and leave the rest unexplained. V, J and clone size derive from that table, while D and trimming were established from the DNA sequence. The sample yields fewer than 300,000 clones; approximately 90% were counted once. The top ten clonotypes cover 6.3% of the sample.

The source of this sequence is a woman aged 45-59 years with COVID-19, enrolled during active disease. The sequenced material came from peripheral blood. The chain is assembled from TRBV13 and TRBJ1-1; TRBD1 aligns with 8 central bases. CDR3 reads: CASSLGTGRVEAFF. The DNA sequence is given as TGTGCCAGCAGCTTGGGGACAGGACGGGTTGAAGCTTTCTTT.